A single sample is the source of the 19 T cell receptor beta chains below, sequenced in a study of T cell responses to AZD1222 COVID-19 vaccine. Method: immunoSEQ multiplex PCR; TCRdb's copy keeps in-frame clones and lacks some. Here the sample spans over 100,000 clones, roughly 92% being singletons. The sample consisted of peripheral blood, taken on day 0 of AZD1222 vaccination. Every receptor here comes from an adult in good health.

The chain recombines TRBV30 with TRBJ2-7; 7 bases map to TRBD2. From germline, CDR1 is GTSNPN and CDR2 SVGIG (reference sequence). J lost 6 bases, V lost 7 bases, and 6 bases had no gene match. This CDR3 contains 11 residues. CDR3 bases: TGTGCCTCTGATCGGGGGGTCGAGCAGTACTTC. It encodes CASDRGVEQYF. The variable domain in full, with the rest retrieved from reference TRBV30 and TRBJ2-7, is SQTIHQWPATLVQPVGSPLSLECTVEGTSNPNLYWYRQAAGRGLQLLFYSVGIGQISSEVPQNLSASRPQDRQFILSSKKLLLSDSGFYLCASDRGVEQYFGPGTRLTVT.

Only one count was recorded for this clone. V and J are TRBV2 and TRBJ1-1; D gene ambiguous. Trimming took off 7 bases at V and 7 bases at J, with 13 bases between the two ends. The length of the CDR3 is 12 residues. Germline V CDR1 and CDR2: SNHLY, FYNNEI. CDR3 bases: TGTGCCAGCATCAATTCTCGGGTTGAAGCTTTCTTT. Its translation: CASINSRVEAFF.

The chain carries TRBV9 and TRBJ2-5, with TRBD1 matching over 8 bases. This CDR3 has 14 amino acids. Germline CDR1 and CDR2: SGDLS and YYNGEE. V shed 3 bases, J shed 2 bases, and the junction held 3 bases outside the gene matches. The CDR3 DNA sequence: TGTGCCAGCAGCGCCCGGACAGGGCAAGAGACCCAGTACTTC. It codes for CASSARTGQETQYF. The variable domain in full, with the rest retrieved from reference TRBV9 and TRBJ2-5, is DSGVTQTPKHLITATGQRVTLRCSPRSGDLSVYWYQQSLDQGLQFLIQYYNGEERAKGNILERFSAQQFPDLHSELNLSSLELGDSALYFCASSARTGQETQYFGPGTRLLVL.

CDR3 nucleotides: TGCGCCAGCAGGGGCCCTTCAACTAGCGGGAGGACGAACACCGGGGAGCTGTTTTTT. Translated, it gives CASRGPSTSGRTNTGELFF. The V call is TRBV4-3, the J call TRBJ2-2, with 12 bases matching TRBD2. Germline lookup yields CDR1 LGHNA and CDR2 YSLEER. This CDR3 is 19 amino acids long. Trimming at V came to 6 bases and at J to 0 bases, leaving 11 bases not matched to a gene.

The CDR3: CATMTGWTGYTF. Here the CDR3 DNA reads TGTGCCACCATGACAGGGTGGACTGGCTACACCTTC. This chain connects TRBV12-3 or TRBV12-4 to TRBJ1-2; 7 bases are a match to TRBD1. The CDR3 has 12 residues. V was pared by 10 bases and J by 7 bases, with 9 bases of the junction left unmatched.

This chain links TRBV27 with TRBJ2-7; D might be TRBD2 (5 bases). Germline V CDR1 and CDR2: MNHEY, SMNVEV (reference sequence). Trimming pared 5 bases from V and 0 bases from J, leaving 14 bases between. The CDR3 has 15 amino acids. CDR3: CASSPRMGSSYEQYV. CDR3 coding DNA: TGTGCCAGCAGTCCCCGGATGGGGAGCTCCTACGAGCAGTACGTC.

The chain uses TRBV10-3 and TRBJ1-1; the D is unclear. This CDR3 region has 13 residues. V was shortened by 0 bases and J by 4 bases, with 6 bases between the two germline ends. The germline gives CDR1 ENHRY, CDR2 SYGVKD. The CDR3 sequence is CAISESTVTEAFF. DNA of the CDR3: TGTGCCATCAGTGAGTCAACGGTCACTGAAGCTTTCTTT.

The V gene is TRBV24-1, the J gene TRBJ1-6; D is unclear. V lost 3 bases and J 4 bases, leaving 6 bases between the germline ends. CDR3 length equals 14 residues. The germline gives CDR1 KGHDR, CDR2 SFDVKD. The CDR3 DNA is TGTGCCACCAGTGATGCGGGGTATAATTCACCCCTCCACTTT. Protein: CATSDAGYNSPLHF.

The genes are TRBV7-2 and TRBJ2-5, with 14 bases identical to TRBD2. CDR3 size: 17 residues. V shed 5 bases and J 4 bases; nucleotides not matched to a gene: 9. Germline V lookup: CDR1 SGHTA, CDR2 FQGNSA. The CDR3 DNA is TGTGCCAGCAGCCCATGGGGACTAGCGGGAGTCTCAGAGACCCAGTACTTC. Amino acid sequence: CASSPWGLAGVSETQYF.

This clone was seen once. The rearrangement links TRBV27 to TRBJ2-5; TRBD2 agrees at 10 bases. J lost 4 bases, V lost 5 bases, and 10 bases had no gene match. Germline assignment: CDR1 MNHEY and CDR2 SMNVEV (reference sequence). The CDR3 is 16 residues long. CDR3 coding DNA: TGTGCCAGCAGTGTGCGTAGCGGGAGGTTAGGAGAGACCCAGTACTTC. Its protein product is CASSVRSGRLGETQYF.

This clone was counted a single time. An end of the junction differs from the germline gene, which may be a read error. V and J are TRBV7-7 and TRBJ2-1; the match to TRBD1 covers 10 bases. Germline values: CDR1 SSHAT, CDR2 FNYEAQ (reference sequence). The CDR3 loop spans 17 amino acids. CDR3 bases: TGTGCTAGCAGCTTAGCCGGAGGACAGGGGGCCTACAATGAGCAGTTCTTC. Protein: CASSLAGGQGAYNEQFF.

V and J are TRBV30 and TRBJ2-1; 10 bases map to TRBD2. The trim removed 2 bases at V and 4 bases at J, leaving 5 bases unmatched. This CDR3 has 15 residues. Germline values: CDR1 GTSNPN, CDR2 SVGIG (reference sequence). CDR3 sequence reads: CAWSPHSGGYNEQFF. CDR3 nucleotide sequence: TGTGCCTGGAGTCCCCATAGCGGGGGGTACAATGAGCAGTTCTTC.

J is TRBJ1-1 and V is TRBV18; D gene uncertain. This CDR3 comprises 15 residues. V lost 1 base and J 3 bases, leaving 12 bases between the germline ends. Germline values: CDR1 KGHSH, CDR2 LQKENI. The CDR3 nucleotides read TGTGCCAGCTCACCACGGTACGATACGGACACTGAAGCTTTCTTT. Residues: CASSPRYDTDTEAFF.

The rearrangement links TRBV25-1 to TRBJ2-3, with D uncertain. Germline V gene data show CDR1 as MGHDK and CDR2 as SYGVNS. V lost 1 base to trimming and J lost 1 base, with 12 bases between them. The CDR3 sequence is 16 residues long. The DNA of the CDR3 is TGTGCCAGCAGTGAATTGAGTGGCGTTGGCACAGATACGCAGTATTTT. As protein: CASSELSGVGTDTQYF.

CDR3 protein: CASSVGGQAYGYTF. The CDR3 bases are TGTGCCAGCAGCGTAGGGGGACAGGCTTATGGCTACACCTTC. The chain recombines TRBV9 with TRBJ1-2; 8 bases align to TRBD1. The J segment lost 5 bases and the V segment lost 0 bases, leaving 3 bases of the junction unmatched. The CDR3 runs to 14 residues. Germline lookup yields CDR1 SGDLS and CDR2 YYNGEE.

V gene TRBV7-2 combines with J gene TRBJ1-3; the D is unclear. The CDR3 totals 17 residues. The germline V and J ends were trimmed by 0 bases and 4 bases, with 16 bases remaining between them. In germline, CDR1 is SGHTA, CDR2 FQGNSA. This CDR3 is CASSLASPWGAGNTIYF. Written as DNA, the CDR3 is TGTGCCAGCAGCTTAGCGTCCCCGTGGGGTGCGGGAAACACCATATATTTT.

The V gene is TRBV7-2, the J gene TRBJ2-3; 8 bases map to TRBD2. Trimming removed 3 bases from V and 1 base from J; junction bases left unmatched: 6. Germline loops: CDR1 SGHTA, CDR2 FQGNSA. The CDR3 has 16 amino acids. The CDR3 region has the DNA TGTGCCAGCAGCTTCAGCAGCGGGGGCGGCACAGATACGCAGTATTTT. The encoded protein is CASSFSSGGGTDTQYF.

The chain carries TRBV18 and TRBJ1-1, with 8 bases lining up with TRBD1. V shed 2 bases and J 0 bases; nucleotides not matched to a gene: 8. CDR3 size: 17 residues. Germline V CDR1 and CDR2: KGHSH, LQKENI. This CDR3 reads CASSPRTGPLMNTEAFF. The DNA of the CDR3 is TGTGCCAGCTCACCAAGGACAGGGCCCTTAATGAACACTGAAGCTTTCTTT.

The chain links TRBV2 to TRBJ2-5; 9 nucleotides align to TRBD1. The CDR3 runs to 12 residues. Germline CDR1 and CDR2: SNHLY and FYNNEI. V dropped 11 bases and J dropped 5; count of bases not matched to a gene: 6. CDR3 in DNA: TGTGCCTCGTCACAGGGGGCCGAGACCCAGTACTTC. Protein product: CASSQGAETQYF.